This TCR beta chain was sequenced for a study of blood T cells in healthy people across ages. A second PCR of about 7 to 12 cycles used a sample-barcoded 5' primer and a J-beta primer mix. Each cDNA molecule, via a template-switch adaptor with 12 random nucleotides, was tagged. All samples yielded 2.5 million or more CDR3-containing paired-end reads. TCRdb re-called the 5' RACE reads through MiXCR, storing one row per CDR3 protein. Seen here are 450,000 to 700,000 distinct CDR3 sequences, 25% to 30% observed once, and the top ten hold about a fifth. V was cut by 4 bases and J by 4 bases, with 14 bases left in between. Looked up from germline, CDR1 is SGDLS and CDR2 is YYNGEE. CDR3 size: 14 residues. This clonotype was detected a few times.

The sequence came from a woman between 65 and 79 years old in good health. The chain links TRBV9 to TRBJ1-2; TRBD1 is a possible D gene (5 bases). The sample comprised blood. The CDR3 protein is CASSTVGATYGYTF. As DNA, the CDR3 is TGTGCCAGCAGCACCGTCGGGGCGACCTATGGCTACACCTTC.